Listed below are T cell receptor beta chains from one sample, sequenced in a study of monozygotic twins with inflammatory bowel disease. TCRdb reprocessed the 5' RACE reads and keeps a single row for each CDR3 protein, giving no DNA. The sample has 400,000 to 500,000 distinct CDR3 sequences. The sequenced sample was blood. Receptors originate from a human donor with ulcerative colitis or Crohn's disease, or a healthy co-twin of an affected twin (not recorded which). Each CDR3 is given with its conserved first and last residue.

TRBJ1-1	TRBV29-1	CSVGSSGTIMNTEAFF
TRBJ1-2	TRBV7-9	CASSSPPPTGSCTF
TRBJ1-1	TRBV13	CASSLPGTNTEAFF
TRBJ1-4	TRBV2	CASSPGGEKLFF
TRBJ2-4	TRBV20-1	CSARDQLRDKNIQYF
TRBJ1-4	TRBV19	CASNRRDRGEKLFF
TRBJ2-1	TRBV20-1	CSARRINEQFF
TRBJ1-2	TRBV7-2	CASSAPGPGSYGYTF
TRBJ2-2	TRBV24-1	CATGTSGWNTGELFF
TRBJ2-2	TRBV5-1	CASSLVADTGELFF
TRBJ2-1	TRBV2	CASSELAVSYNEQFF
TRBJ2-5	TRBV3-1	CASSPAGFPLETQYF
TRBJ2-1	TRBV3-1	CASRTGLGDEQFF
TRBJ1-5	TRBV27	CASSLWSGSNQPQHF
TRBJ1-5	TRBV29-1	CSVEDLGSHQPQHF
TRBJ1-5	TRBV12-3/TRBV12-4	CASSLRVGSNQPQHF
TRBJ2-7	TRBV10-3	CAISEGQGPYEQYF
TRBJ1-2	TRBV24-1	CATSDFGQGAQGYTF
TRBJ2-2	TRBV5-4	CASSPWGRALTGELFF
TRBJ1-4	TRBV5-1	CASSSGTVSQGPAGKLFF
TRBJ2-1	TRBV12-3/TRBV12-4	CASSRQPVNEQFF
TRBJ2-1	TRBV5-1	CASSLEGDEQFF
TRBJ2-6	TRBV19	CASSTGRTAGANVLTF
TRBJ2-7	TRBV5-1	CASSWEGLAIGEQYF
TRBJ2-6	TRBV5-4	CASSSSGRAYGANVLTF
TRBJ2-2	TRBV15	CATSRRGNGAGELFF
TRBJ2-2	TRBV11-2	CASSLTSGLAGGHRSGELFF
TRBJ1-2	TRBV5-8	CASSLDRGTSNYGYTF
TRBJ1-5	TRBV20-1	CSARVGLNQPQHF
TRBJ2-1	TRBV5-1	CASSLAQGTYNEQFF
TRBJ2-2	TRBV20-1	CSARGGQYTVELFF
TRBJ1-4	TRBV5-1	CASSATTGDEKLFF
TRBJ1-4	TRBV6-1	CASTPGAGERTNEKLFF
TRBJ1-2	TRBV5-6	CASSYDRGDGYTF
TRBJ1-6	TRBV10-3	CAISDPGGSSPLHF
TRBJ1-2	TRBV5-1	CASRLNRGPYGYTF
TRBJ2-2	TRBV4-3	CASSQGRLAGAGELFF
TRBJ1-5	TRBV5-8	CASSQHQDQPQHF
TRBJ1-1	TRBV7-3	CASSPGGAGTEAFF
TRBJ2-1	TRBV11-2	CASSSLPLAGDSYNEQFF
TRBJ2-7	TRBV28	CASRGASGRRSPYEQYF
TRBJ2-2	TRBV10-3	CAIMDGNTGELFF
TRBJ2-2	TRBV27	CASTVFGLGTGELFF
TRBJ2-7	TRBV20-1	CSAPGLVGEQYF
TRBJ2-3	TRBV19	CASRPGQATDTQYF
TRBJ2-7	TRBV20-1	CSAKTASLIHEQYF
TRBJ1-4	TRBV6-6	CASSYYREGEKLFF
TRBJ2-7	TRBV15	CATSRGGGASYEQYF
TRBJ1-6	TRBV20-1	CSANDGPPLHF
TRBJ2-5	TRBV15	CATSREMSQGGETQYF
TRBJ2-3	TRBV4-3	CASSQGRRADTQYF
TRBJ2-1	TRBV7-9	CASSFRVAPIEQFF
TRBJ2-4	TRBV5-1	CASQDGVGLAAKNIQYF
TRBJ2-7	TRBV5-1	CASSSALAGEGVQYF
TRBJ2-7	TRBV30	CAWSVRGTSYEQYF
TRBJ1-5	TRBV20-1	CSARGAGSNQPQHF
TRBJ1-2	TRBV18	CASSPPATALYGYTF
TRBJ2-1	TRBV5-6	CASSTVGGRGLNEQFF